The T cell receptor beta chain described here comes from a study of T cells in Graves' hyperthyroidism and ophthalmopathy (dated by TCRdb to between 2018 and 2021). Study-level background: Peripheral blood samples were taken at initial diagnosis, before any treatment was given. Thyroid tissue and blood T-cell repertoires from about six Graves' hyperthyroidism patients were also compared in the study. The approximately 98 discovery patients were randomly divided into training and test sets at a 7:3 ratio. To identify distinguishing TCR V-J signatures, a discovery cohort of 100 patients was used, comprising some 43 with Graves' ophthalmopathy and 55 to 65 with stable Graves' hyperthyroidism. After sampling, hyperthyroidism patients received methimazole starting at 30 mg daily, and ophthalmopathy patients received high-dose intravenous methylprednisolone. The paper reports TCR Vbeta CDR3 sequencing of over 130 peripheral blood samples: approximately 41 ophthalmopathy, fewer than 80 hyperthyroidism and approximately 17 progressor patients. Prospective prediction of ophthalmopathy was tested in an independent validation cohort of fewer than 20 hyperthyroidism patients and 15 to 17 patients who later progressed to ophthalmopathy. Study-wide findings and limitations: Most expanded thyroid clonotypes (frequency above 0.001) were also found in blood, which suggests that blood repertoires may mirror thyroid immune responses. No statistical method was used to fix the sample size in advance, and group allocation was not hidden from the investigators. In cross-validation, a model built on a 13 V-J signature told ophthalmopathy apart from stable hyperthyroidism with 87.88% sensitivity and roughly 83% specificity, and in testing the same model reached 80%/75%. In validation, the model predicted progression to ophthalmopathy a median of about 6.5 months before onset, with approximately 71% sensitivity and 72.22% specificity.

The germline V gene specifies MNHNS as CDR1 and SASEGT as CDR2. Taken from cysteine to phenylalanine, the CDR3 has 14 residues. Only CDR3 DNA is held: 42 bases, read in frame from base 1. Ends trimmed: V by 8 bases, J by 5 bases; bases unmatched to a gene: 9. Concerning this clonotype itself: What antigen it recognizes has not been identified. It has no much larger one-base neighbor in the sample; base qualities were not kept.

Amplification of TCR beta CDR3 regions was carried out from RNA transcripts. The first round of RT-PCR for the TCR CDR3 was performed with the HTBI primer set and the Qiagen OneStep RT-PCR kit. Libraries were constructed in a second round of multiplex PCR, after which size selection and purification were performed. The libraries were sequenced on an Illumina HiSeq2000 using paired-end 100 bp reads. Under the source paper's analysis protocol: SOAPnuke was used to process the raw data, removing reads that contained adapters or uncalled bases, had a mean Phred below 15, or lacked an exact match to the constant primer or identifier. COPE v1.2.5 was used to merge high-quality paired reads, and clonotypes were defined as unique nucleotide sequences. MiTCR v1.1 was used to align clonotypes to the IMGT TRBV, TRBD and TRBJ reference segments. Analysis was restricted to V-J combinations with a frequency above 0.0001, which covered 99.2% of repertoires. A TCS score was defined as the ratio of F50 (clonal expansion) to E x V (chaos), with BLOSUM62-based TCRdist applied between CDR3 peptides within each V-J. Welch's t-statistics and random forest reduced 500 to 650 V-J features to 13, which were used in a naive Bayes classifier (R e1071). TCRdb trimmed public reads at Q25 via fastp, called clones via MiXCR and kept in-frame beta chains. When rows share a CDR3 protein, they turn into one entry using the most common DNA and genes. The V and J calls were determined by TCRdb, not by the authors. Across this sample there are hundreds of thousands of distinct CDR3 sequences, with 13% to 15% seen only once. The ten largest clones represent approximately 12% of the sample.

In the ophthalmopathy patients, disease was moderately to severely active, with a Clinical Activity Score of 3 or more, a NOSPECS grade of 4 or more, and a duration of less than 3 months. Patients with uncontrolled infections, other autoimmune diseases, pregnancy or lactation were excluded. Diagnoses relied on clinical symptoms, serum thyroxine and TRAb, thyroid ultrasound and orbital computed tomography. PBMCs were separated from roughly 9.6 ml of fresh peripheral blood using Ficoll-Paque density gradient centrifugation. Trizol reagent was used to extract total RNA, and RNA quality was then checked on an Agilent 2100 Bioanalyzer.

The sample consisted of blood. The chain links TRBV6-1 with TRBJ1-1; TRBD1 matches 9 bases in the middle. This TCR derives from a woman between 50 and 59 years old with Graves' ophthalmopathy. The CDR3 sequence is CASYRGLWKTEAFF. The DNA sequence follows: TGTGCCAGCTACAGGGGGCTCTGGAAAACTGAAGCTTTCTTT.